The text below deals with one T cell receptor (beta chain). The sample is drawn from a study of cytomegalovirus exposure and HLA in healthy donors. This CDR3 comprises 11 residues. The germline V gene encodes CDR1 SGDLS and CDR2 YYNGEE. Trimming pared 0 bases from V and 8 bases from J, leaving 3 bases between. The PCR ran on 60 Vbeta and 13 Jbeta primers. Sequencing was performed with immunoSEQ multiplex PCR; in TCRdb, only in-frame clones are kept and a portion is missing. The sample contains under 200,000 clones, roughly 80% of which appear only once. Sample: PBMCs. The genes are TRBV9 and TRBJ2-1, with D unresolved. The origin of this receptor is a boy aged 10-17 years in good health and CMV-seronegative. CDR3 amino acids: CASSVVDEQFF. The CDR3 region has the DNA TGTGCCAGCAGCGTAGTCGATGAGCAGTTCTTC.